This T cell receptor beta chain comes out of a study of vaccination and CD4 T cells after COVID-19 (dated by TCRdb to the early 2020s). For the study in its entirety: The convalescent cohort comprised six males and four females, including two Hispanic individuals, seven Caucasians, two Asians and one multiracial person. Two doses of either the Pfizer-BioNTech BNT162b2 vaccine (n=8) or the Moderna mRNA-1273 vaccine (n=2) were administered to participants. Post-COVID blood samples were collected from convalescent patients a median of approximately 100 days after diagnosis, with a range of about 30 to 161 days. Post-vaccine blood samples were taken a median of roughly 75 days after the second vaccine dose, with a range of roughly 13 to 250 days. The cultures were stimulated with overlapping spike peptide pools from SARS-CoV-2 and from the common cold coronaviruses HCoV-NL63, HCoV-OC43 and HCoV-229E. In control cultures, a CEFX viral epitope pool was used as positive control, an HIV-1 Nef peptide pool was used as negative control, or no peptide was added. In approximately eleven COVID-19 convalescent patients and a few infection-naive healthy vaccine recipients, the spike-specific CD4+ TCR repertoire before mRNA vaccination was compared with the repertoire after mRNA vaccination. The research as a whole found: Of the vaccine-specific clones in convalescent patients, 304 of 307, or nearly all, reacted only to SARS-CoV-2 spike and did not cross-react with common cold coronaviruses. The median number of SARS-CoV-2-reactive clonotypes rose from 20 to 25 after infection to 38 after vaccination, but the change was not significant. Among the post-vaccine SARS-CoV-2-reactive clones in convalescent patients, a median 86.3% showed up only after vaccination, which suggests vaccine-specific priming. The number of convalescent patients in the study was relatively small, and the study did not examine early timepoints following natural infection.

Concerning this clonotype: Its specific antigen is unknown. No clone much larger than this one lies a single base away; base qualities are absent.

From cysteine to phenylalanine, the CDR3 is 13 amino acids long. This entry keeps only the CDR3 DNA: 39 bases, framed from base 1. Trimming takes 6 bases off V and 7 bases off J; junction bases not matched to a gene: 4. According to the study, the label for this sample's treatment or condition signals: approximately 9-day PBMC culture with coronavirus spike peptide pools or control peptides (ViraFEST assay). The study used the ViraFEST assay, which expanded antigen-specific T cells with peptide pools and then identified expanded clonotypes by TCR sequencing. Negative nucleocapsid antibody tests taken both before and after vaccination confirmed that the healthy vaccine recipients had no prior SARS-CoV-2 infection. Each well held 2 million to 2.5 million PBMCs cultured with approximately 10 ug/ml peptide pools in IMDM containing roughly 4.7% human AB serum and roughly 9.3 IU/ml IL-2. On days 3 and 7, half of the culture medium was replaced with fresh IL-2-containing medium. CD4+ T cells were isolated after around ten days of culture through negative selection using the EasySep CD4+ T cell isolation kit. Ficoll-Paque Plus gradient centrifugation was used to isolate PBMCs from whole blood, and the isolated PBMCs were then either used fresh or cryopreserved at -140C. Each culture condition was generally run in triplicate wells.

The method was PCR. DNA from cultured CD4+ T cells underwent TCR sequencing with the Oncomine TCR Beta short-read assay at the Johns Hopkins FTIC core. Genomic DNA was extracted from the cultured CD4+ T cells with the QIAamp micro DNA kit. Oncomine TCR Beta libraries made from cultured CD4+ T cells were pooled using unique dual indexes and sequenced on an Illumina iSeq 100. For the original study's pipeline: Non-productive sequences were filtered out, and CDR3s that did not start with C, did not end with F or W, or were shorter than 7 amino acids were discarded. Antigen-specific clonotypes were identified with the MANAFEST web application by comparing peptide-stimulated wells with reference and other culture wells. An FDR below 0.05, an odds ratio above 5, and a productive frequency above 0.1% in at least two of three replicate wells were required for clones to be considered positive. A clonotype counted as cross-reactive if it showed significant expansion both in the SARS-CoV-2 spike wells and in at least one common cold coronavirus spike condition. CDR3 homology was assessed with Levenshtein distances (stringdist) and unrooted phylogenetic trees (ape) in R version 3.6.1. The raw public reads went through TCRdb reprocessing: fastp at Q25, MiXCR clone calling, in-frame beta chains kept. Rows with a matching CDR3 protein are joined into one entry that keeps the most common DNA and genes. The V and J calls and clone size come from TCRdb's table, not from the authors' own analysis. This sample holds some 20,000 distinct CDR3 sequences; under 55% were observed only once. Approximately 20% of the sample goes to the ten largest clones.

The specimen was CD4+ T cells from blood, cultured in vitro, collected before SARS-CoV-2 vaccination. This sequence originates from a human donor who received a COVID-19 vaccine. Recombination joined TRBV12-3 or TRBV12-4 with TRBJ1-5; the central 9 bases match TRBD1. The sequenced DNA: TGTGCCAGCAGGGACAGGGGAGGACAGCCCCAGCATTTT. It codes for CASRDRGGQPQHF.